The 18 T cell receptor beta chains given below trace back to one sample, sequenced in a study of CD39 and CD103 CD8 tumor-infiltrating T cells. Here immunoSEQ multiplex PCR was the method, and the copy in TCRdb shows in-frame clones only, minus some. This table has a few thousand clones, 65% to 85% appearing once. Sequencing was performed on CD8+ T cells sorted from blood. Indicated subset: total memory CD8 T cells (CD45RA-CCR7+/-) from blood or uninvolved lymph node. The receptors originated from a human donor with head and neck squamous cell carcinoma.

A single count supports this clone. CDR3 in DNA: TGTGCCAGCAGCCAAGGGGGACAGGGGGTTTCACCCCTCCACTTT. This sequence encodes CASSQGGQGVSPLHF. The chain has TRBV7-9 and TRBJ1-6; TRBD1 matches 11 bases. Germline V CDR1 and CDR2: SEHNR, FQNEAQ (reference sequence). V lost 5 bases and J lost 9; bases outside the gene matches: 6. The CDR3 has 15 residues.

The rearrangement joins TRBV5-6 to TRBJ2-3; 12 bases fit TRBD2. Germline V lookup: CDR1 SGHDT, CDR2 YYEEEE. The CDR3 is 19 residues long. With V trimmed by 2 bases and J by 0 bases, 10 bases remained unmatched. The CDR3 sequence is CASSFGASGGVASTDTQYF. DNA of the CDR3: TGTGCCAGCAGCTTCGGGGCTAGCGGGGGGGTGGCTAGCACAGATACGCAGTATTTT.

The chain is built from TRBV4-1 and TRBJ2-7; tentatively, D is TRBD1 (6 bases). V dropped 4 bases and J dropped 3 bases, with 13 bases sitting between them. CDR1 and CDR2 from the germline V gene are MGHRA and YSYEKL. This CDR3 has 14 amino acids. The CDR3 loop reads CASSRGHPDYEQYF. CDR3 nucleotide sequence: TGCGCCAGCAGCCGGGGACACCCCGACTACGAGCAGTACTTC.

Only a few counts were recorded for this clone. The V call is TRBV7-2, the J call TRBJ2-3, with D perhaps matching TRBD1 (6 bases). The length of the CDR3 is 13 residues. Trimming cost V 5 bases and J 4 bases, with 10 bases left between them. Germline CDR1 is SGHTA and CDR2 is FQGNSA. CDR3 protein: CASSAWGPDTQYF. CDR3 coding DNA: TGTGCCAGCAGCGCGTGGGGGCCAGATACGCAGTATTTT.

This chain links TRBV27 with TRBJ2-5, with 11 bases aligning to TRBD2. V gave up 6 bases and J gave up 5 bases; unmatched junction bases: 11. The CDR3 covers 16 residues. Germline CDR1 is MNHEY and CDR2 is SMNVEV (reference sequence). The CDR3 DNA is TGTGCCAGCAGGCAAATGACTAGCGGGGTGAGGGAGACCCAGTACTTC. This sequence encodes CASRQMTSGVRETQYF.

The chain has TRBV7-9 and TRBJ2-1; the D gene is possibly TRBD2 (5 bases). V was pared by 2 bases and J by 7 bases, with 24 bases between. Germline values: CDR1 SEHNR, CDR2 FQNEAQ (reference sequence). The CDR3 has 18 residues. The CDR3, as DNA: TGTGCCAGCAGCTTACCGGATAGCCGGGGTCCCCATTTTAATGAGCAGTTCTTC. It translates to CASSLPDSRGPHFNEQFF.

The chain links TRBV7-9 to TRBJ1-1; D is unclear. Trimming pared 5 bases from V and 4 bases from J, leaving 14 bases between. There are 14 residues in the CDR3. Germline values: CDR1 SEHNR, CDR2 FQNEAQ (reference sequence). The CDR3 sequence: CASSLTLEGTEAFF. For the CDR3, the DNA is TGTGCCAGCAGCCTCACCCTTGAGGGCACTGAAGCTTTCTTT.

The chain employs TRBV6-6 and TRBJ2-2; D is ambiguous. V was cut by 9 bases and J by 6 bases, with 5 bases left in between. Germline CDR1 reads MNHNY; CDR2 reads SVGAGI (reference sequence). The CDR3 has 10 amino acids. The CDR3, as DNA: TGTGCCAGTTCGTCCGGGGAGCTGTTTTTT. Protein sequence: CASSSGELFF.

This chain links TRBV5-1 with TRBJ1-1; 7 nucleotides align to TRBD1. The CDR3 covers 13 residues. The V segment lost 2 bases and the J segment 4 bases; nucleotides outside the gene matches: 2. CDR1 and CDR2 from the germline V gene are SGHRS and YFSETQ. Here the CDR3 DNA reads TGCGCCAGCAGCTTCTCAGGGGGCACTGAAGCTTTCTTT. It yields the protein CASSFSGGTEAFF.

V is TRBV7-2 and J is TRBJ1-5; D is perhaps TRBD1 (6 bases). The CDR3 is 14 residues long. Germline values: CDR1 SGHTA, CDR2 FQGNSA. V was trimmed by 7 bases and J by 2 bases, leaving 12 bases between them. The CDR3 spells CASTSGGRNQPQHF. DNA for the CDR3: TGTGCCAGCACCTCTGGGGGCCGCAATCAGCCCCAGCATTTT.

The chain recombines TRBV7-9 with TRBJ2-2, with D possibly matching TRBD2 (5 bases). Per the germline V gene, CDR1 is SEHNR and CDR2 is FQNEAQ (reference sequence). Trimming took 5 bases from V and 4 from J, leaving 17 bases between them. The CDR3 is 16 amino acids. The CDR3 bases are TGTGCCAGCAGCCGTTCGAGGGCAGGCCGCACCGGGGAGCTGTTTTTT. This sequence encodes CASSRSRAGRTGELFF.

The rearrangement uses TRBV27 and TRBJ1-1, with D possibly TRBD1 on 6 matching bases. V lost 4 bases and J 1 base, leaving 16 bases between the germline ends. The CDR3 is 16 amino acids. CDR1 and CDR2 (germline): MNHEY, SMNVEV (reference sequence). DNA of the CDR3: TGTGCCAGCAGTTATACCCAGGGGCCGACGAACACTGAAGCTTTCTTT. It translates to CASSYTQGPTNTEAFF.

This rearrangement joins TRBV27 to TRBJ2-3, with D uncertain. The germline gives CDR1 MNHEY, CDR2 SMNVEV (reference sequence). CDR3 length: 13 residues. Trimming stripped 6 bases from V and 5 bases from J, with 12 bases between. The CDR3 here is CASSLLFLDTQYF. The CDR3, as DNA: TGTGCCAGCAGCCTCCTCTTCCTAGATACGCAGTATTTT.

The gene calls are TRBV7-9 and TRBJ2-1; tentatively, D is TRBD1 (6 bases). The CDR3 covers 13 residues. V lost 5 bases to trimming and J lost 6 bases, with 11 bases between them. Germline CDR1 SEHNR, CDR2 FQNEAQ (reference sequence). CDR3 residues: CASSQDSSNEQFF. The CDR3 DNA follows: TGTGCCAGCAGCCAGGACAGTTCCAATGAGCAGTTCTTC.

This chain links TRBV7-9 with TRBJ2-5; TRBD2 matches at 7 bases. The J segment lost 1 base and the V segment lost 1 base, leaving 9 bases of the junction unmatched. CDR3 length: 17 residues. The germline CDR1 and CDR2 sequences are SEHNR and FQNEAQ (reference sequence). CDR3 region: CASSLGTAGRAQETQYF. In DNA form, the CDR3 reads TGTGCCAGCAGCTTAGGAACGGCGGGGAGGGCCCAAGAGACCCAGTACTTC.

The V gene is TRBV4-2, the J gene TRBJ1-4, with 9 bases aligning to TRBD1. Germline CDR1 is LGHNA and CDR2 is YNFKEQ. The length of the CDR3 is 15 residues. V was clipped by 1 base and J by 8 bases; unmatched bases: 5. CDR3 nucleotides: TGTGCCAGCAGCCAAGGGGGACAGGGTGGCGAAAAACTGTTTTTT. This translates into CASSQGGQGGEKLFF.

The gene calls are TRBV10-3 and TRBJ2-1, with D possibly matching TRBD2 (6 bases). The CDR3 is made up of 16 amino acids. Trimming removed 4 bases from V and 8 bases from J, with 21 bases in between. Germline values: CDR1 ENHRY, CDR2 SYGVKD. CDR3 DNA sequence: TGTGCCATCAGTGTCTCCGGGACTCTCCTGGGGGATGAGCAGTTCTTC. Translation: CAISVSGTLLGDEQFF.

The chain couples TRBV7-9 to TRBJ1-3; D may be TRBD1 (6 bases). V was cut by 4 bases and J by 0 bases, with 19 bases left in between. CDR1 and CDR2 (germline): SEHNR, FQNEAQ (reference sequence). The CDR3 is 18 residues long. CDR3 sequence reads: CASSSRLIDRRSGNTIYF. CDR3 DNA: TGTGCCAGCAGCTCCCGCTTGATTGACAGGCGCTCTGGAAACACCATATATTTT.